This entry features one T cell receptor (beta chain) sequence. What it recognizes is unknown. These data originate in a study of OX40 agonist ivuxolimab in advanced cancers. Background on the study: Participants, 65% to 85% male, averaged roughly 60 years of age, ranging from 23 to 79.

Profiling relied on immunoSEQ multiplex PCR, and the TCRdb table lists in-frame clones only, not all of them. The profile covers fewer than 65,000 clones, with around 93% appearing a single time and over 3.5% taken by the ten largest. Study-level points and caveats: Doses of 0.1 to 3.0 mg/kg were accompanied by clonal expansion of CD4+ and CD8+ blood T cells by week 6. Some of the lowest clonal expansion was seen in partial responders at 0.1-3.0 mg/kg.

Looked up from germline, CDR1 is MNHEY and CDR2 is SMNVEV (reference sequence). The CDR3 contains 17 residues. V shed 4 bases, J shed 5 bases, and the junction held 7 bases outside the gene matches. This sample comprised CD4+ or CD8+ T cells sorted from blood, obtained in a trial of the OX40 agonist ivuxolimab. The sequence came from an adult with an advanced solid tumor such as melanoma, head and neck, liver or kidney cancer. The chain recombines TRBV27 with TRBJ2-5, with 16 bases aligning to TRBD2. The CDR3 region has the DNA TGTGCCAGCAGTTCACCGGGACTAGCGGGGGGGCTGGAGACCCAGTACTTC. It is translated as CASSSPGLAGGLETQYF.